This TCR beta chain was sequenced during a study of shared T cell receptors in the human thymus. The germline CDR1 and CDR2 sequences are GTSNPN and SVGIG (reference sequence). V was cut by 5 bases and J by 3 bases, with 17 bases left in between. The CDR3 is 14 residues long. TCRdb keeps only in-frame clones here, not all; method: immunoSEQ multiplex PCR. The data hold about 660,000 clones, with approximately 88% observed a single time. These data were also reused for a study on human thymus T cells.

Sequenced: thymocytes. The chain has TRBV30 and TRBJ2-7; a possible D gene is TRBD2 (6 bases). The TCR was taken from a boy less than two years old with a congenital heart defect. The CDR3, as DNA: TGTGCCTGGCGGGCAGTGGAGCGGGTCTACGAGCAGTACTTC. Protein: CAWRAVERVYEQYF.